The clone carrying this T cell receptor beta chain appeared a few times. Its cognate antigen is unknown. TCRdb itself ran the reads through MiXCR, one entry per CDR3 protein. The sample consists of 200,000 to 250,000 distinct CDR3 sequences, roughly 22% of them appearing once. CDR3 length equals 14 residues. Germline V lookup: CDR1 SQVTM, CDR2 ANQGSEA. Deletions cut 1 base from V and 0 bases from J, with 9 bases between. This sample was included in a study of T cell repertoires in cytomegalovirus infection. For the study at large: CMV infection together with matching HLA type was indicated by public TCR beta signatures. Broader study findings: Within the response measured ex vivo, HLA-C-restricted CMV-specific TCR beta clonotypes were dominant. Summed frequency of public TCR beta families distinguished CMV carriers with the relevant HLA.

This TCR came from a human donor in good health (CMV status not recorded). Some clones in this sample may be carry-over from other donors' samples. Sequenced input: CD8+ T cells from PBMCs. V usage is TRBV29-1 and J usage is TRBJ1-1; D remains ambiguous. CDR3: CSVEVGTMNTEAFF. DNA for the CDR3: TGCAGCGTTGAAGTCGGTACCATGAACACTGAAGCTTTCTTT. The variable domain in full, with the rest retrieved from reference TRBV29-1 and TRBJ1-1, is SAVISQKPSRDICQRGTSLTIQCQVDSQVTMMFWYRQQPGQSLTLIATANQGSEATYESGFVIDKFPISRPNLTFSTLTVSNMSPEDSSIYLCSVEVGTMNTEAFFGQGTRLTVV.